The clone carrying this T cell receptor beta chain has more than one count but fewer than ten. What it binds is unknown. The data were taken from a study of cytomegalovirus exposure and HLA in healthy donors. Overall study findings and caveats: In a later analysis, at a false discovery rate of 0.05, some 17,000 TCR beta sequences were associated with HLA alleles.

The CDR3 extends over 14 amino acids. The germline CDR1 and CDR2 sequences are SGHRS and YFSETQ. With 1 base removed from V and 6 bases from J, the gap between germline ends came to 10 bases. These donors, healthy bone marrow donors, were studied. The PCR made use of 60 Vbeta and 13 Jbeta primers. Assay used: immunoSEQ multiplex PCR; TCRdb lists only in-frame clones, some missing. Of 140,000 to 150,000 clones in the sample, roughly three quarters were seen once. The sample was PBMCs. This receptor was obtained from a woman between 40 and 55 years old in good health and CMV-seronegative. This sequence joins TRBV5-1 and TRBJ1-4, with D possibly matching TRBD1 (5 bases). This chain's CDR3 is CASSLQPGDEKLFF. The CDR3 region has the DNA TGCGCCAGCAGCTTGCAACCGGGGGATGAAAAACTGTTTTTT. The full variable domain, in which reference TRBV5-1 and TRBJ1-4 provide the parts outside the CDR3, is KAGVTQTPRYLIKTRGQQVTLSCSPISGHRSVSWYQQTPGQGLQFLFEYFSETQRNKGNFPGRFSGRQFSNSRSEMNVSTLELGDSALYLCASSLQPGDEKLFFGSGTQLSVL.